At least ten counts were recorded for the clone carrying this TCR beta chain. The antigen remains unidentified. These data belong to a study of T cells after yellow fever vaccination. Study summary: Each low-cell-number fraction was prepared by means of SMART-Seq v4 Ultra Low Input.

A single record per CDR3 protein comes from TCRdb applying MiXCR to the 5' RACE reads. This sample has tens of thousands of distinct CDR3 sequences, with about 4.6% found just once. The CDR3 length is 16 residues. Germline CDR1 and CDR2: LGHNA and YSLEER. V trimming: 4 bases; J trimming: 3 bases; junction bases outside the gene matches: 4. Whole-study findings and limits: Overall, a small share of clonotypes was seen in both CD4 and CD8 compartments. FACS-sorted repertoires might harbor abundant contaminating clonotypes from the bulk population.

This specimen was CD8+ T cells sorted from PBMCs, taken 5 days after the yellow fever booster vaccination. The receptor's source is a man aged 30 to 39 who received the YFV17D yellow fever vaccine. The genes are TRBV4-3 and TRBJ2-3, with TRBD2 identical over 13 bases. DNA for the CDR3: TGCGCCAGCAGCCCCGGACTAGCGGGAGTAACAGATACGCAGTATTTT. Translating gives CASSPGLAGVTDTQYF.